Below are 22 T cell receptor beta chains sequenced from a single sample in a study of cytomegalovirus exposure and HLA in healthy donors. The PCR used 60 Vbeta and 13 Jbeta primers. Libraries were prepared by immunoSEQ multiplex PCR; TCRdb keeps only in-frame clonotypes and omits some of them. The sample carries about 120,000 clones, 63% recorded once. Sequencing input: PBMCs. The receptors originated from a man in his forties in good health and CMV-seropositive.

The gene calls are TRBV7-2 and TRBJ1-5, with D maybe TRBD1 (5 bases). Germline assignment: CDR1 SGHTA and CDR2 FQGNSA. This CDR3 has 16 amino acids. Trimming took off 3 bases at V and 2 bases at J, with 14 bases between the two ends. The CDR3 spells CASSLGGGGGNQPQHF. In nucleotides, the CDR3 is TGTGCCAGCAGCTTGGGTGGGGGAGGGGGCAATCAGCCCCAGCATTTT.

CDR3 in amino acids: CASSPVADSPLHF. As DNA, the CDR3 is TGTGCCAGCAGCCCCGTTGCGGACAGCCCCCTCCACTTT. The rearrangement joins TRBV7-9 to TRBJ1-6, with D possibly being TRBD1 (6 bases). The germline V gene encodes CDR1 SEHNR and CDR2 FQNEAQ (reference sequence). V lost 5 bases, J lost 13 bases, and 15 bases lay in between. This CDR3 region has 13 residues.

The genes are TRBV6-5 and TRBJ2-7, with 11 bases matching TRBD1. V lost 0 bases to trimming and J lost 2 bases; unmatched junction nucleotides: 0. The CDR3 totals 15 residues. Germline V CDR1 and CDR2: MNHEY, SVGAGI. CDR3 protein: CASSYSGQGAYEQYF. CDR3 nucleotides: TGTGCCAGCAGTTACTCGGGACAGGGGGCCTACGAGCAGTACTTC.

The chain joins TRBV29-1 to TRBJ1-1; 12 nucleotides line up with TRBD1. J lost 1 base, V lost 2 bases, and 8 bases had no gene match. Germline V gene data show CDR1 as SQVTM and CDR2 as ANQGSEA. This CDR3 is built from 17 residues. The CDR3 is CSVETWDRGPRNTEAFF. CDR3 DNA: TGCAGCGTTGAAACGTGGGACAGGGGGCCTAGGAACACTGAAGCTTTCTTT.

Here the CDR3 DNA reads TGTGCCAGCAGTTTATATAGGGCAGGGGCTTTCTTT. Its translation is CASSLYRAGAFF. The chain has TRBV28 and TRBJ1-1, with D perhaps matching TRBD1 (5 bases). The CDR3 extends over 12 amino acids. V lost 1 base and J 11 bases, leaving 11 bases between the germline ends. Germline V lookup: CDR1 MDHEN, CDR2 SYDVKM.

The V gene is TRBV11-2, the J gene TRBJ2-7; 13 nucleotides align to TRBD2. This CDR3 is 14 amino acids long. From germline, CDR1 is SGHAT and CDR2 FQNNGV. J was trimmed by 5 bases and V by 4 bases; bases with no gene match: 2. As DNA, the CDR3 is TGTGCCAGCAGCTGGACTAGCGGGAGAAACGAGCAGTACTTC. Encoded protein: CASSWTSGRNEQYF.

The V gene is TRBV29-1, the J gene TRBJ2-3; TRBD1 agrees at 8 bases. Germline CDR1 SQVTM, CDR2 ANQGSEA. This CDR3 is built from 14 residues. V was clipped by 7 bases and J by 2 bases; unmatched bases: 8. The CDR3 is CSGRDRPVTDTQYF. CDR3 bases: TGCAGCGGTCGGGACAGGCCGGTCACAGATACGCAGTATTTT.

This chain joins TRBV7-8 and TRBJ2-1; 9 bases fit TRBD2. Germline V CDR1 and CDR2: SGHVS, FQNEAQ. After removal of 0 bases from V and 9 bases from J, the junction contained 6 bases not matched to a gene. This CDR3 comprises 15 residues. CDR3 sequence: CASSLARGGAGEQFF. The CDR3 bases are TGTGCCAGCAGCTTAGCGCGCGGGGGGGCGGGTGAGCAGTTCTTC.

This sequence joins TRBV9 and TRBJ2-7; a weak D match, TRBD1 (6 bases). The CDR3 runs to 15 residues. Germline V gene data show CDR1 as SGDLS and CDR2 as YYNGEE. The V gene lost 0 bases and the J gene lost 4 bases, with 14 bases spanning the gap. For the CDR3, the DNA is TGTGCCAGCAGCGTAGGACAGGAGATTACTTACGAGCAGTACTTC. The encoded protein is CASSVGQEITYEQYF.

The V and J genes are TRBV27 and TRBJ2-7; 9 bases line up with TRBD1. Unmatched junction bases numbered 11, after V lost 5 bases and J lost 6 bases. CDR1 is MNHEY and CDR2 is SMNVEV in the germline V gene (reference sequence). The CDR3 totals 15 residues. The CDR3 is CASSPVRDRVSEQYF. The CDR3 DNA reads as TGTGCCAGCAGTCCCGTCCGGGACAGGGTGTCCGAGCAGTACTTC.

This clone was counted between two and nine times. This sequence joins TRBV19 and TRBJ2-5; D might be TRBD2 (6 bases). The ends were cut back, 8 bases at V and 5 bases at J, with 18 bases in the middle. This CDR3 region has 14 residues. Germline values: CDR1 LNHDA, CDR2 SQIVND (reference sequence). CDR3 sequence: CASDSGGRSETQYF. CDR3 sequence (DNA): TGTGCCAGTGACTCCGGGGGAAGAAGCGAGACCCAGTACTTC.

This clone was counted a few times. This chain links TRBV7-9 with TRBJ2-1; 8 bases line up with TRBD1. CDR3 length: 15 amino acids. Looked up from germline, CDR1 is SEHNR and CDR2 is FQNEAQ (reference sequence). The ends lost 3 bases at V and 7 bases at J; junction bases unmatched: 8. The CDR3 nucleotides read TGTGCCAGCAGCTTCCCGGACAGGGAAAGTAATGAGCAGTTCTTC. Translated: CASSFPDRESNEQFF.

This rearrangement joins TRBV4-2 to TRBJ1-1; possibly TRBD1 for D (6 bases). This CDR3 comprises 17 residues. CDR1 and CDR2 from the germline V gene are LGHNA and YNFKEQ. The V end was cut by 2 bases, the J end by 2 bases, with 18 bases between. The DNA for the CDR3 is TGTGCCAGCAGCCAACGCAGACAGGCCAACGAAAACACTGAAGCTTTCTTT. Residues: CASSQRRQANENTEAFF.

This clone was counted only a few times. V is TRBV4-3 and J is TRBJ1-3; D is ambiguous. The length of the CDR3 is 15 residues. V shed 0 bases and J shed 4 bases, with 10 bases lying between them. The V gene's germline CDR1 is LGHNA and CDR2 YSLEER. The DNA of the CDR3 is TGCGCCAGCAGCCAAGATACACAACAGGGAAACACCATATATTTT. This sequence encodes CASSQDTQQGNTIYF.

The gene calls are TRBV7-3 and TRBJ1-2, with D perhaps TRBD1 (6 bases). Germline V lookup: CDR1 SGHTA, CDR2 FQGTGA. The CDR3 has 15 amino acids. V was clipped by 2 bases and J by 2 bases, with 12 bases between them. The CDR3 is CASSLEAGVNYGYTF. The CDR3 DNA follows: TGTGCCAGCAGCTTAGAGGCAGGGGTGAACTATGGCTACACCTTC. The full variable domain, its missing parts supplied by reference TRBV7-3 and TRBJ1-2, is GAGVSQTPSNKVTEKGKYVELRCDPISGHTALYWYRQSLGQGPEFLIYFQGTGAADDSGLPNDRFFAVRPEGSVSTLKIQRTERGDSAVYLCASSLEAGVNYGYTFGSGTRLTVV.

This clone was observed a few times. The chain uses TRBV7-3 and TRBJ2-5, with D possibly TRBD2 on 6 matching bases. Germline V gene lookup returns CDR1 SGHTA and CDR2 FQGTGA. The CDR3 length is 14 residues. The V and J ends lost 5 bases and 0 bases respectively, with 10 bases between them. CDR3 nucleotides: TGTGCCAGCAGCACCGGGAGCTACCAAGAGACCCAGTACTTC. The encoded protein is CASSTGSYQETQYF.

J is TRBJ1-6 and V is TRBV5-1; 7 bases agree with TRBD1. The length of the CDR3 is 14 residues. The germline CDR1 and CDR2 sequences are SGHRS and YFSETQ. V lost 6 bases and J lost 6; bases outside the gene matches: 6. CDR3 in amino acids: CASTSGTANSPLHF. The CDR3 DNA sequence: TGCGCCAGCACCTCCGGGACAGCTAATTCACCCCTCCACTTT. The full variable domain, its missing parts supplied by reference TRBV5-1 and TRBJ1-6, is KAGVTQTPRYLIKTRGQQVTLSCSPISGHRSVSWYQQTPGQGLQFLFEYFSETQRNKGNFPGRFSGRQFSNSRSEMNVSTLELGDSALYLCASTSGTANSPLHFGNGTRLTVT.

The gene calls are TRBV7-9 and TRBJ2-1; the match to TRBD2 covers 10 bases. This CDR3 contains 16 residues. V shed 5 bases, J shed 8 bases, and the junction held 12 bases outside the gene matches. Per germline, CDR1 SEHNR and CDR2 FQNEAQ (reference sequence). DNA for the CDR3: TGTGCCAGCAGCGAGAGTAGCGGGGGGTCTACCGATGAGCAGTTCTTC. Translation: CASSESSGGSTDEQFF.

The CDR3 loop is CAWSATGGQPQHF. The CDR3, as DNA: TGTGCCTGGAGTGCGACAGGCGGTCAGCCCCAGCATTTT. The chain joins TRBV30 to TRBJ1-5; maybe TRBD1 (6 bases). Trimming took 1 base from V and 6 from J, leaving 10 bases between them. Germline loops: CDR1 GTSNPN, CDR2 SVGIG (reference sequence). The CDR3 has 13 residues.

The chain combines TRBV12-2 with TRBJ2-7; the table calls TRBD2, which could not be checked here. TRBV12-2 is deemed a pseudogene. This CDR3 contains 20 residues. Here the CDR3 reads CASRLGREGLAGAHFYEQYF. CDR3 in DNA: TGTGCAAGTCGCTTAGGAAGAGAGGGACTAGCGGGAGCCCATTTCTACGAGCAGTACTTC.

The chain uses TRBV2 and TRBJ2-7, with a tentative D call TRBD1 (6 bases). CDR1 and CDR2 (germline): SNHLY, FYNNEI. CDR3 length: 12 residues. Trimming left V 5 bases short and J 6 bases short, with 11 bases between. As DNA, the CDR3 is TGTGCCAGCAGTTTAAACAGGGCCGAGCAGTACTTC. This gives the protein CASSLNRAEQYF.

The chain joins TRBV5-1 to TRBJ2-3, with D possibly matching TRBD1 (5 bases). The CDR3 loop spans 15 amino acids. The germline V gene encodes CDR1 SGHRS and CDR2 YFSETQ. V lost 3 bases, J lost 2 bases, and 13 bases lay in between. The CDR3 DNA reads TGCGCCAGCAGCTCCCTAGGGGCCCCCACAGATACGCAGTATTTT. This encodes CASSSLGAPTDTQYF.